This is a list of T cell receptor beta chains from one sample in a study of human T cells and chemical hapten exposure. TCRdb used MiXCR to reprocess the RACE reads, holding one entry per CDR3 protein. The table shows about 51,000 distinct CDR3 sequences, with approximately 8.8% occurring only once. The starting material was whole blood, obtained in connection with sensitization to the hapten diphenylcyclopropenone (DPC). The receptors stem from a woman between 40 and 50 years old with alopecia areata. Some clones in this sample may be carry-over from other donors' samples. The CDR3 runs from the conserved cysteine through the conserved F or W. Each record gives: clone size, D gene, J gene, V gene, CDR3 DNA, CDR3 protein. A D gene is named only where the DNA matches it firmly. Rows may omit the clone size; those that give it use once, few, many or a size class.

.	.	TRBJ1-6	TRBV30	TGTGCCTGGAGTAGACCCCAGGGACTCGATAATTCACCCCTCCACTTT	CAWSRPQGLDNSPLHF
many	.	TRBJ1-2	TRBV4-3	TGCGCCAGCAGCCATGAAGGTGGGGCCCGGGCGTCTAACTATGGCTACACCTTC	CASSHEGGARASNYGYTF
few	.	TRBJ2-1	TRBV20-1	TGCAGTGCTAGGGGGGTAGGGAACTACAATGAGCAGTTCTTC	CSARGVGNYNEQFF
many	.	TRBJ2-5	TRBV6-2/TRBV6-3	TGTGCCAGCACCCCGACAGAACAAGAGACCCAGTACTTC	CASTPTEQETQYF
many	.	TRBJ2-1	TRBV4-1	TGCGCCAGCAGCATCCACCAGCAGTCCTTCAATGAGCAGTTCTTC	CASSIHQQSFNEQFF
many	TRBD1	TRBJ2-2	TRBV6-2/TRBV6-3	TGTGCCAGCAGTCCACCAGGGGGTATAACCGGGGAGCTGTTTTTT	CASSPPGGITGELFF
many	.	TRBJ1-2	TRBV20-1	TGCAGTGCTGACGACCCAAATGGCTACACCTTC	CSADDPNGYTF
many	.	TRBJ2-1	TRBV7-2	TGTGCCAGCAGCTTACGAAGGTCAGGGTGGAATGAGCAGTTCTTC	CASSLRRSGWNEQFF
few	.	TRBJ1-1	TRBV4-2	TGTGCCAGCAGCCAAGATTCGGGGGTGAACACTGAAGCTTTCTTT	CASSQDSGVNTEAFF
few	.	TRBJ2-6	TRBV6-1	TGTGCCAGCAGCCAGACTGGATCCTCTGGGGCCAACGTCCTGACTTTC	CASSQTGSSGANVLTF
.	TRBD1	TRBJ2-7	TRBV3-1	TGTGCCAGCAGTCGTCACGGGACAGACTACGAGCAGTACTTC	CASSRHGTDYEQYF
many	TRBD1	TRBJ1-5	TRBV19	TGTGCCAGTAGTCATCCCACCGGGACAGGGGGTTTTCAGCCCCAGCATTTT	CASSHPTGTGGFQPQHF
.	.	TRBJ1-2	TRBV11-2	TGTGCCAGCAGCCCCGATCCGGGGACCGGCGGCTATGGCTACACCTTC	CASSPDPGTGGYGYTF
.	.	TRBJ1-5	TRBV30	TGTGCCTGGAGGCCACAGGGAAATCAGCCCCAGCATTTT	CAWRPQGNQPQHF
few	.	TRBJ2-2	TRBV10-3	TGTGCCATCAGTGAAGGGGTCACCGGGGAGCTGTTTTTT	CAISEGVTGELFF
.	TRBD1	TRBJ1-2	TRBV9	TGTGCCAGCAGCACCTGGACAGGAGACTATGGCTACACCTTC	CASSTWTGDYGYTF
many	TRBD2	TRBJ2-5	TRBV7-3	TGTGCCAGCAGCTTAACGGGGGGGAAGCCCACCATAAACCAAGAGACCCAGTACTTC	CASSLTGGKPTINQETQYF
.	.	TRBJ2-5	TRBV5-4	TGTGCCAGCAGCTCCTTTCGGGGAGAGACCCAGTACTTC	CASSSFRGETQYF
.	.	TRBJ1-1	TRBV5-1	TGCGCCAGCAGCTTCGATTACTGGACTGAAGCTTTCTTT	CASSFDYWTEAFF
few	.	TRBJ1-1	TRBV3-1	TGTGCCAGCAGCCCCGCGGAGTCAACACGAGCTTTCTTT	CASSPAESTRAFF
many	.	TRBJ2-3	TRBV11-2	TGTGCCAGCAGCTTAGGACTAGGGGTCGGTCTAGATACGCAGTATTTT	CASSLGLGVGLDTQYF
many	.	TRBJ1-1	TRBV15	TGTGCCACCAGCAGGGCGAGGGAGAGGGCTTTCTTT	CATSRARERAFF
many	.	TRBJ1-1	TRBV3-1	TGTGCCAGCAGCCAAAAGGGGACGGGGGCTGACACTGAAGCTTTCTTT	CASSQKGTGADTEAFF
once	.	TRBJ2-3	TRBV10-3	TGTGCCATCGCGGGGGCGAGCACAGATACGCAGTATTTT	CAIAGASTDTQYF
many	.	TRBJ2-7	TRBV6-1	TGTGCCAGCAGTGACGGACTCGTCTACGAGCAGTACTTC	CASSDGLVYEQYF
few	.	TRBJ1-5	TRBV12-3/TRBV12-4	TGTGCCAGCAGCCCAGACAGTCTGAGCAATCAGCCCCAGCATTTT	CASSPDSLSNQPQHF
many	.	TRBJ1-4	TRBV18	TGTGCCAGCTCACTTAATCGACAGCCAACTAATGAAAAACTGTTTTTT	CASSLNRQPTNEKLFF
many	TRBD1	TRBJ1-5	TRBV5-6	TGTGCCAGCAGCTCACGGGGACAGAACGAACGGAGCAATCAGCCCCAGCATTTT	CASSSRGQNERSNQPQHF